The clone carrying this TCR beta chain occurred many times. This sample was taken from a study of T cells in Graves' hyperthyroidism and ophthalmopathy. The V and J ends lost 8 bases and 5 bases respectively, with 15 bases between them. Germline CDR1 SEHNR, CDR2 FQNEAQ (reference sequence). The CDR3 has 13 amino acids. Authors of the study amplified TCR beta CDR3 regions from RNA transcripts. The HTBI set primed first-round TCR CDR3 RT-PCR. TCRdb passed the multiplex PCR reads through MiXCR, listing each CDR3 protein once. This table has 450,000 to 650,000 distinct CDR3 sequences, about 20% appearing once. Diagnoses used clinical symptoms, serum thyroxine and TRAb, thyroid ultrasound and orbital computed tomography. PBMCs stemmed from approximately 10 ml fresh peripheral blood.

The origin of this receptor is a young man with Graves' hyperthyroidism. The chain is built from TRBV7-9 and TRBJ1-1; D uncertain. The sample was blood. Here the CDR3 reads CASRTASGTEAFF. In DNA, the CDR3 is TGTGCCAGCCGGACCGCGAGTGGAACTGAAGCTTTCTTT.